The clone carrying this T cell receptor (beta chain) turned up a few times. The target antigen is unknown. This sample is part of a study of T cell repertoires in cytomegalovirus infection. The J segment lost 0 bases and the V segment lost 6 bases, leaving 14 bases of the junction unmatched. The CDR3 is 20 residues long. Germline CDR1 and CDR2: SGHKS and YYEKEE (reference sequence). TCRdb itself ran the reads through MiXCR, one entry per CDR3 protein. Among about 700,000 distinct CDR3 sequences listed, around a third were seen once. The source of this sequence is a human donor in good health (CMV status not recorded). Some clones in this sample may be carry-over from other donors' samples. The chain links TRBV5-5 to TRBJ2-3, with 15 bases fitting TRBD2. The specimen comprised cultured PBMCs, sampled from culture after CMV antigen stimulation. CDR3 in amino acids: CASNAFGGTSGRRSTDTQYF. The CDR3, as DNA: TGTGCCAGCAACGCCTTCGGGGGGACTAGCGGGAGGCGTAGCACAGATACGCAGTATTTT.